This T cell receptor beta chain emerged from a study of shared clonotypes between healthy human individuals. About the study: The study drew on a couple of women and a few men aged 18 to 49 as donors.

Terminally differentiated effector memory CD45RA+ cells were left out of the naive CD8 fraction, which was CD45RO-negative and positively selected for CCR7. Per the study methods: Filtering of immunoSEQ junctional sequences could not match full-length read filtering. Generated by immunoSEQ multiplex PCR, the TCRdb table keeps only in-frame clones and is missing some. From that table come the V and J calls and clone size; the DNA was used to work out D and trimming. Counted here are over 2,000,000 clones, 80% to 95% occurring once; the ten biggest clones make up roughly 1.7%. CDR3 length: 14 residues. V was shortened by 3 bases and J by 0 bases, with 9 bases between the two germline ends. The germline CDR1 and CDR2 sequences are MDHEN and SYDVKM.

The TCR sequence derives from a man aged 18 to 30 in good health. Some clones in this sample may be carry-over from other donors' samples. What was sequenced was naive CD8+ T cells from PBMCs. The chain has TRBV28 and TRBJ2-7; D ambiguous. The CDR3 is CASSFNPGSYEQYF. The CDR3 DNA reads TGTGCCAGCAGTTTTAATCCCGGCTCCTACGAGCAGTACTTC.